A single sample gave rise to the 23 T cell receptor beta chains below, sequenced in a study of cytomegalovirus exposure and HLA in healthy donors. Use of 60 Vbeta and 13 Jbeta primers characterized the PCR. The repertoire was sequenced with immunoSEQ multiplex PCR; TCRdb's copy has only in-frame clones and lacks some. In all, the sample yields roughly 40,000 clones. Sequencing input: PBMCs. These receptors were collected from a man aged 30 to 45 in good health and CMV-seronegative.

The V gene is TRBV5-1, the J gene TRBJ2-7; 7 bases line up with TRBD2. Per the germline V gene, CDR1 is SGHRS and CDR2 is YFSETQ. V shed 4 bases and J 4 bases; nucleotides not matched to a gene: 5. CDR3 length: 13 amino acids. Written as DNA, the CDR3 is TGCGCCAGCAGCCGCGACGGGGGGTACGAGCAGTACTTC. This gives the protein CASSRDGGYEQYF.

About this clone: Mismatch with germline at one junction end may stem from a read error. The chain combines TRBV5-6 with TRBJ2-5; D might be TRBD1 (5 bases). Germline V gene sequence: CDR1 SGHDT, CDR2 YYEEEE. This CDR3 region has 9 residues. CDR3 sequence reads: CRVWGTQYF. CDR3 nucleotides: TGCAGGGTTTGGGGGACCCAGTACTTC. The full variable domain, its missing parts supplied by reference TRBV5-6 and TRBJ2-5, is DAGVTQSPTHLIKTRGQQVTLRCSPKSGHDTVSWYQQALGQGPQFIFQYYEEEERQRGNFPDRFSGHQFPNYSSELNVNALLLGDSALYLCRVWGTQYFGPGTRLLVL.

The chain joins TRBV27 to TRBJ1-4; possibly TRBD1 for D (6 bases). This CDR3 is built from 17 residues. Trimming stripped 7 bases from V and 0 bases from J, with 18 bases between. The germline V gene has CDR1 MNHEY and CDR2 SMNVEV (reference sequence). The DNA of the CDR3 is TGTGCCAGCACCAGGTCGGGCAGGGGCTCAACTAATGAAAAACTGTTTTTT. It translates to CASTRSGRGSTNEKLFF.

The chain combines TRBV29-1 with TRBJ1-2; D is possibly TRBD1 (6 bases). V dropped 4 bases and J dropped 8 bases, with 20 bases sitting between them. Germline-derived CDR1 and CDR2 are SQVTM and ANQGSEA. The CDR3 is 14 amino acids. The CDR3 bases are TGCAGCGTTGGGGGGGGCTTCGCAGCTAGGGGCTACACCTTC. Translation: CSVGGGFAARGYTF.

The CDR3 spells CASSLGTGYEQYF. The CDR3 DNA reads as TGTGCCAGCAGCTTAGGGACAGGGTACGAGCAGTACTTC. V is TRBV7-2 and J is TRBJ2-7, with 8 nucleotides matching TRBD1. Germline V CDR1 and CDR2: SGHTA, FQGNSA. This CDR3 has 13 amino acids. The V segment lost 1 base and the J segment 4 bases; nucleotides outside the gene matches: 0.

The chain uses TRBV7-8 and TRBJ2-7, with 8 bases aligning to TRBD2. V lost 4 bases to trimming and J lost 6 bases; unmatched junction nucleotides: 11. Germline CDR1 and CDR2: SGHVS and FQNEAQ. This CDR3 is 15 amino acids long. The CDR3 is CASSSLSAGVGEQYF. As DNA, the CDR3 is TGTGCCAGCAGCTCCCTTTCAGCGGGAGTAGGCGAGCAGTACTTC.

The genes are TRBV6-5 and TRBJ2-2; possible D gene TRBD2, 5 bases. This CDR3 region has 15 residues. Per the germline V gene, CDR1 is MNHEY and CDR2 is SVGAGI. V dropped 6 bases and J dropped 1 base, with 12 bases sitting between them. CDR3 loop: CASSPLAGNTGELFF. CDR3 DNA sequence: TGTGCCAGCAGCCCCCTTGCGGGGAACACCGGGGAGCTGTTTTTT.

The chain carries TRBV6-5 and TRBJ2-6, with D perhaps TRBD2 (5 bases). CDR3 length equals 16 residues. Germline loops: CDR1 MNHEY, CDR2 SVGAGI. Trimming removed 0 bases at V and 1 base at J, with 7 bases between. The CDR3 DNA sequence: TGTGCCAGCAGTTACTCGCGGAGGTCTGGGGCCAACGTCCTGACTTTC. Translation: CASSYSRRSGANVLTF.

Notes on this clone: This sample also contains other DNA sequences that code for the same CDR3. The CDR3 DNA sequence: TGTGCCTGGAGTGGGGCAAGATACACAGATACGCAGTATTTT. This codes for CAWSGARYTDTQYF. The chain couples TRBV30 to TRBJ2-3; D ambiguous. V was pared by 1 base and J by 2 bases, with 10 bases between. Germline V gene sequence: CDR1 GTSNPN, CDR2 SVGIG (reference sequence). CDR3 length: 14 amino acids.

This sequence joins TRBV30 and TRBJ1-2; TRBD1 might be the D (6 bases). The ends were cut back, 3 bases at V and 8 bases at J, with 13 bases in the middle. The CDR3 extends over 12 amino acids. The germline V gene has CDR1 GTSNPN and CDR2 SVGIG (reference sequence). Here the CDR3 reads CAWRDSRNGYTF. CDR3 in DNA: TGTGCCTGGAGGGACAGTAGAAACGGCTACACCTTC.

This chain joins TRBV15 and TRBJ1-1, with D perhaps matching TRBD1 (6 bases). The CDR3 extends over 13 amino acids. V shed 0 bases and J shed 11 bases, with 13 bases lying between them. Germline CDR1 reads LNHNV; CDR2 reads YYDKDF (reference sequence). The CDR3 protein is CATSRDGGTGAFF. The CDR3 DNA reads TGTGCCACCAGCAGAGATGGGGGCACGGGGGCTTTCTTT.

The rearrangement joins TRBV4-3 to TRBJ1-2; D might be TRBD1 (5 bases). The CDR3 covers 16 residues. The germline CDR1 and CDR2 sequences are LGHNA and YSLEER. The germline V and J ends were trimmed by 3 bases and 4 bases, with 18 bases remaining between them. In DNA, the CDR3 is TGCGCCAGCAGCCACGCTGGGGCCTCTGTTGGCTATGGCTACACCTTC. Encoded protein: CASSHAGASVGYGYTF.

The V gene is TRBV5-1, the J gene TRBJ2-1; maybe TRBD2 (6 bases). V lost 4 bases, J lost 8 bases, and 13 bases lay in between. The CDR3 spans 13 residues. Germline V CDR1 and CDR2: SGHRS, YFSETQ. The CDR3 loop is CASSQTSTHEQFF. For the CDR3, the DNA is TGCGCCAGCAGCCAGACTAGTACGCATGAGCAGTTCTTC.

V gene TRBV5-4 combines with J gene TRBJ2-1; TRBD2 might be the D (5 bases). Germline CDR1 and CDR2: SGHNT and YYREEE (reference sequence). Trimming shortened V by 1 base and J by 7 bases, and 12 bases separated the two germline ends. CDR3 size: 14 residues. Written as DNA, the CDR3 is TGTGCCAGCAGCTTGCCGGGTTCGGGGAATGAGCAGTTCTTC. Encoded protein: CASSLPGSGNEQFF.

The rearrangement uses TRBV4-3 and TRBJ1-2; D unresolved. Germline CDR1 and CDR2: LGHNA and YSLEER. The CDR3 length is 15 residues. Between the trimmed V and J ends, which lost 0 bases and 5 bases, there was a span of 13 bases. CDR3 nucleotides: TGCGCCAGCAGCCAAGAACAGACGGCAGGATATGGCTACACCTTC. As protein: CASSQEQTAGYGYTF.

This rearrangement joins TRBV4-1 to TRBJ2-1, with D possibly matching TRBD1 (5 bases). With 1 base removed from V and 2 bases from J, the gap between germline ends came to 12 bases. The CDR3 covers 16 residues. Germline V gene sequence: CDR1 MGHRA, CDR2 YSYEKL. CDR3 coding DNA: TGCGCCAGCAGCCAAGCAGGGCTAGAGGCCTACAATGAGCAGTTCTTC. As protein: CASSQAGLEAYNEQFF.

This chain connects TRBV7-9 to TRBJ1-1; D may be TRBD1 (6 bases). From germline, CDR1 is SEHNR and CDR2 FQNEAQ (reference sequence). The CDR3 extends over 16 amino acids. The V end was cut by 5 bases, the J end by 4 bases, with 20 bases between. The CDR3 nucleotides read TGTGCCAGCAGCGCGATACTCAGGGGAAGGAGCACTGAAGCTTTCTTT. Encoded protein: CASSAILRGRSTEAFF.

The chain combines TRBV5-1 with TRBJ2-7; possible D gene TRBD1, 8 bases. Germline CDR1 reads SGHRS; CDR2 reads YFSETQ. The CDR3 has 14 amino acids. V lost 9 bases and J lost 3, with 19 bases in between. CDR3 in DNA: TGCGCCACCGCAAGAACAGGGGGGGACTACGAGCAGTACTTC. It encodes CATARTGGDYEQYF.

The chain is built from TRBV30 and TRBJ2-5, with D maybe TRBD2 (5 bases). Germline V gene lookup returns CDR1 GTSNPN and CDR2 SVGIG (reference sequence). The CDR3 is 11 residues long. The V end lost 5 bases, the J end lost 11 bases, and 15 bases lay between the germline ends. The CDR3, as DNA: TGTGCCTGGGGGGAGTCAAGAGAGCAGTACTTC. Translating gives CAWGESREQYF.

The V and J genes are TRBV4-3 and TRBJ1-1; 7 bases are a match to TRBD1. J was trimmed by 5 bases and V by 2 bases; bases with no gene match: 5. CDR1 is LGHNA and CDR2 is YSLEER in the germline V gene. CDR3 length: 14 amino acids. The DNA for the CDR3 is TGCGCCAGCAGCCAACGCGGCAGGGGGACTGAAGCTTTCTTT. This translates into CASSQRGRGTEAFF.

The CDR3 DNA follows: TGCAGCGTCGGATGGACAGGGGCTAACTATGGCTACACCTTC. Translating gives CSVGWTGANYGYTF. The rearrangement joins TRBV29-1 to TRBJ1-2; 9 nucleotides line up with TRBD1. In germline, CDR1 is SQVTM, CDR2 ANQGSEA. The CDR3 extends over 14 amino acids. V trimming: 6 bases; J trimming: 0 bases; junction bases outside the gene matches: 5.

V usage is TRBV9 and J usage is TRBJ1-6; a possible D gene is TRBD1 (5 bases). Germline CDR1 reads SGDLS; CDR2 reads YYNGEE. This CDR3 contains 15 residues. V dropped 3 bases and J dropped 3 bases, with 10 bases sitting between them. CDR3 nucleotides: TGTGCCAGCAGCGAGGGGCCCAGCTATAATTCACCCCTCCACTTT. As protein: CASSEGPSYNSPLHF.

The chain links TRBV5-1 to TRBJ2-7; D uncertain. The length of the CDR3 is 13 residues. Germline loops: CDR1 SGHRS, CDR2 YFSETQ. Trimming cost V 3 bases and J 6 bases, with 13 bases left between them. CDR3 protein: CASSSPEVSEQYF. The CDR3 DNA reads TGCGCCAGCAGCTCCCCAGAAGTATCCGAGCAGTACTTC.